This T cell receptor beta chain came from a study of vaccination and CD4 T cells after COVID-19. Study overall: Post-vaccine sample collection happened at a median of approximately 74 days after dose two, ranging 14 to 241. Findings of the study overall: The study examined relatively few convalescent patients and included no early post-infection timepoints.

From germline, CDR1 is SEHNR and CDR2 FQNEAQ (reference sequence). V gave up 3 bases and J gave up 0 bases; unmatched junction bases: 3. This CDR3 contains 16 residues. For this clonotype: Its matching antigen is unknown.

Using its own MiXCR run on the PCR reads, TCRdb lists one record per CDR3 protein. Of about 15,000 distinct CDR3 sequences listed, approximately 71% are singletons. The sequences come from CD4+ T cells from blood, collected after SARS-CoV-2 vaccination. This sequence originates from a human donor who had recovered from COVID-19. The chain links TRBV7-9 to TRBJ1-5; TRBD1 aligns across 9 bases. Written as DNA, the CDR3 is TGTGCCAGCAGCTTCGGGACAGGGCATAGCAATCAGCCCCAGCATTTT. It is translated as CASSFGTGHSNQPQHF.